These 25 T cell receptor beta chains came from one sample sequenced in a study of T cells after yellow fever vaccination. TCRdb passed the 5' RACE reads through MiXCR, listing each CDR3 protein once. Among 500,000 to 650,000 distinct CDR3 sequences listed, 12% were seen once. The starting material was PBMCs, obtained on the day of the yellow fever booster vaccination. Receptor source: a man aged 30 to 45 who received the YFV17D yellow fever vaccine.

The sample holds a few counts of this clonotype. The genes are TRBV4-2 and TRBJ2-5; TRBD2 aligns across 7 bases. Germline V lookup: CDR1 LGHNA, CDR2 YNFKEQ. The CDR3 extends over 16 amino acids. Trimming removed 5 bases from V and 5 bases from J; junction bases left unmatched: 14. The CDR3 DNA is TGTGCCAGCAGCTCCCGGACTAGGGGACTTGGGGAGACCCAGTACTTC. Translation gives CASSSRTRGLGETQYF.

CDR3 amino acids: CASSPPPAGNTEAFF. The DNA for the CDR3 is TGTGCCAGCTCACCACCGCCGGCCGGGAACACTGAAGCTTTCTTT. The chain is built from TRBV18 and TRBJ1-1; D remains unclear. The CDR3 has 15 residues. Per germline, CDR1 KGHSH and CDR2 LQKENI. Trimming took 0 bases from V and 1 from J, leaving 9 bases between them.

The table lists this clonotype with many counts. The CDR3 is CAISDQTGLTYEQYF. CDR3 in DNA: TGTGCCATCAGTGATCAGACAGGGCTAACCTACGAGCAGTACTTC. V gene TRBV10-3 combines with J gene TRBJ2-7; TRBD1 matches 7 bases. Unmatched junction bases numbered 7, after V lost 3 bases and J lost 2 bases. From germline, CDR1 is ENHRY and CDR2 SYGVKD. There are 15 residues in the CDR3.

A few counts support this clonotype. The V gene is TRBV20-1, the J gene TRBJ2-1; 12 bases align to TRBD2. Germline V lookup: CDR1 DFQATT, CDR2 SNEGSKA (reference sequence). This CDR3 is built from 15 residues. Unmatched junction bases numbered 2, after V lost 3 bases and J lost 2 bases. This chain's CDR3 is CSASRLAGAYNEQFF. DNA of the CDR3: TGCAGTGCTAGTAGACTAGCGGGAGCCTACAATGAGCAGTTCTTC.

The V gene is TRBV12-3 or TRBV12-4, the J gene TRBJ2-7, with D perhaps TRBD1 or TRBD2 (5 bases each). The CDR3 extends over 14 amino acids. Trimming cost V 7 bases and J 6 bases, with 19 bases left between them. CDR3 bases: TGTGCCAGCAAACGCGGCTCGGGGCCCGGCGAGCAGTACTTC. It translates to CASKRGSGPGEQYF.

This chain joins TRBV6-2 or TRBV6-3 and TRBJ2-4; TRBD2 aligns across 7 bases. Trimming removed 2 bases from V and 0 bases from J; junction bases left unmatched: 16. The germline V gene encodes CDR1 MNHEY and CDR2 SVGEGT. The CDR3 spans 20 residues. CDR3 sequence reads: CASSYPREREPYLAKNIQYF. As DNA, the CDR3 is TGTGCCAGCAGTTACCCCCGAGAGCGGGAACCCTATCTAGCCAAAAACATTCAGTACTTC.

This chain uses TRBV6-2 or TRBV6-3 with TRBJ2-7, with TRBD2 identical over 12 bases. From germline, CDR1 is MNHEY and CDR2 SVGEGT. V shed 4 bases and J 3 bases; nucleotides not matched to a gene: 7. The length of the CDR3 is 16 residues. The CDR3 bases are TGTGCCAGCAGTTCCAGGACTAGCGGGACCGACTACGAGCAGTACTTC. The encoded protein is CASSSRTSGTDYEQYF.

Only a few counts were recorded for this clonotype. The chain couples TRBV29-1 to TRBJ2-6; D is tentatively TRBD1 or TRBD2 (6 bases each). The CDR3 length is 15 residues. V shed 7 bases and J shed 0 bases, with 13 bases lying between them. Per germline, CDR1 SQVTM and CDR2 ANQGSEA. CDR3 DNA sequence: TGCAGCGCGAGGGGGGAGATCTCTGGGGCCAACGTCCTGACTTTC. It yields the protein CSARGEISGANVLTF.

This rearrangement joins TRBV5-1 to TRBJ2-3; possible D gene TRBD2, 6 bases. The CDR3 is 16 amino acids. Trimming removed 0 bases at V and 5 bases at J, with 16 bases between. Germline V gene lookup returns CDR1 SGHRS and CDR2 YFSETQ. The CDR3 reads CASSLARGAGGDTQYF. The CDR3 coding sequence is TGCGCCAGCAGCTTGGCTCGAGGGGCCGGGGGAGATACGCAGTATTTT.

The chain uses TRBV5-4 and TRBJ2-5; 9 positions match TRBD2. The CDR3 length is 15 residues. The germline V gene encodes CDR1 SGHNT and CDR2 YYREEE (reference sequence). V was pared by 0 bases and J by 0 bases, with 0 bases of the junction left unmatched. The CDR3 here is CASSLGGRDQETQYF. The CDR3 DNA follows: TGTGCCAGCAGCTTGGGCGGGAGGGACCAAGAGACCCAGTACTTC. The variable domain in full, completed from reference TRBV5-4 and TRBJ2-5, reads ETGVTQSPTHLIKTRGQQVTLRCSSQSGHNTVSWYQQALGQGPQFIFQYYREEENGRGNFPPRFSGLQFPNYSSELNVNALELDDSALYLCASSLGGRDQETQYFGPGTRLLVL.

Here the CDR3 reads CASSLTNSNQPQHF. The CDR3, as DNA: TGTGCCAGCTCGCTGACAAATAGCAATCAGCCCCAGCATTTT. V usage is TRBV18 and J usage is TRBJ1-5; D remains ambiguous. The length of the CDR3 is 14 residues. CDR1 is KGHSH, CDR2 LQKENI, per germline. The V and J ends lost 6 bases and 0 bases respectively, with 9 bases between them.

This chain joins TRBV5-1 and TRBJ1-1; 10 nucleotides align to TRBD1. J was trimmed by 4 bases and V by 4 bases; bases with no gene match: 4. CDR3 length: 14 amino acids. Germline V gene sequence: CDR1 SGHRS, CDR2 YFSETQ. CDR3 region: CASSMGQGSTEAFF. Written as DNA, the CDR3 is TGCGCCAGCAGCATGGGACAGGGGAGCACTGAAGCTTTCTTT.

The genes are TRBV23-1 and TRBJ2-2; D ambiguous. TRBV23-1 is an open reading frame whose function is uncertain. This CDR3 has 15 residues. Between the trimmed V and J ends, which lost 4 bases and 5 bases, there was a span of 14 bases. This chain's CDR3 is CASSPNGSRTGELFF. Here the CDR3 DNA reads TGCGCCAGCAGTCCAAATGGGTCTCGAACCGGGGAGCTGTTTTTT.

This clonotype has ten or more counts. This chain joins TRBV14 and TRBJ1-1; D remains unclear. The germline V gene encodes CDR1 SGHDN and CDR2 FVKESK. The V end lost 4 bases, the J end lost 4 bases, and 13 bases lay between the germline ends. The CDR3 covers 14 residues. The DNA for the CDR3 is TGTGCCAGCAGCCTAAGACCCCGGGGCACTGAAGCTTTCTTT. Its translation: CASSLRPRGTEAFF.

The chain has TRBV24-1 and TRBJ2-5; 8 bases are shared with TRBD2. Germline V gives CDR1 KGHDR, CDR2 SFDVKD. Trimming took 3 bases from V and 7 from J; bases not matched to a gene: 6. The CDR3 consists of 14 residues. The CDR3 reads CATSDTGLARTQYF. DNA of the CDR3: TGTGCCACCAGTGATACTGGACTAGCTAGGACCCAGTACTTC.

The CDR3: CASSYGGQGSYEQYF. In nucleotides, the CDR3 is TGTGCCAGCAGTTACGGCGGACAGGGCTCCTACGAGCAGTACTTC. The chain has TRBV6-5 and TRBJ2-7, with TRBD1 matching over 8 bases. V was clipped by 2 bases and J by 0 bases; unmatched bases: 3. The CDR3 extends over 15 amino acids. From germline, CDR1 is MNHEY and CDR2 SVGAGI.

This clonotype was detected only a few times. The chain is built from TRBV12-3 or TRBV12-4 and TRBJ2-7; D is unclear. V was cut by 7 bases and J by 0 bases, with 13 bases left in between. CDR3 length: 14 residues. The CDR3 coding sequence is TGTGCCAGCAAAAAAGACGGCCACTCCTACGAGCAGTACTTC. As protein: CASKKDGHSYEQYF.

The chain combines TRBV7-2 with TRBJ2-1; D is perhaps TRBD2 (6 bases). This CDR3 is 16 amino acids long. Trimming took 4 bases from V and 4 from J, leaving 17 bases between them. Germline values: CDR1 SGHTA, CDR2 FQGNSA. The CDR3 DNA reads TGTGCCAGCAGCTCATTAGCGGCAGTCGGGTACAATGAGCAGTTCTTC. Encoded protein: CASSSLAAVGYNEQFF.

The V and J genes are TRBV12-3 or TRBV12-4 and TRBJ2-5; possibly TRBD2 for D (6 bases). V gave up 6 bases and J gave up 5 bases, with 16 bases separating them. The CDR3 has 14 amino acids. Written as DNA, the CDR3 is TGTGCCAGCAGCTTTAGCGGAACGAGGGAGACCCAGTACTTC. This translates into CASSFSGTRETQYF.

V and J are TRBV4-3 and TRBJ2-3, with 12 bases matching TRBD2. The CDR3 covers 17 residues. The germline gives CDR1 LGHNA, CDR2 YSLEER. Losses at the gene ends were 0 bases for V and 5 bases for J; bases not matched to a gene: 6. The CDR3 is CASSQDARLAGVDTQYF. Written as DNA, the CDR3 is TGCGCCAGCAGCCAAGATGCGAGACTAGCGGGAGTAGATACGCAGTATTTT.

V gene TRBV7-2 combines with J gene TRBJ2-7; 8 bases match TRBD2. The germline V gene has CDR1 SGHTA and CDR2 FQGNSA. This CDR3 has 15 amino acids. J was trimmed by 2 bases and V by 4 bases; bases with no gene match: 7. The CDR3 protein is CASSYQRLATYEQYF. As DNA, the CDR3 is TGTGCCAGCAGCTATCAGAGACTAGCGACCTACGAGCAGTACTTC.

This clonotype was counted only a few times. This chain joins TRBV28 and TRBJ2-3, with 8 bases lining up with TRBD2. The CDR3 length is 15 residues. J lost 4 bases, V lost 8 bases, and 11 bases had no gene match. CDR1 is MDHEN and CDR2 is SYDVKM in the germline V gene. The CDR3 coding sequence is TGTGCCAGCCTAACGGGGGGGCTGGGGGCAGATACGCAGTATTTT. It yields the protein CASLTGGLGADTQYF. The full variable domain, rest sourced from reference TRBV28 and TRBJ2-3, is DVKVTQSSRYLVKRTGEKVFLECVQDMDHENMFWYRQDPGLGLRLIYFSYDVKMKEKGDIPEGYSVSREKKERFSLILESASTNQTSMYLCASLTGGLGADTQYFGPGTRLTVL.

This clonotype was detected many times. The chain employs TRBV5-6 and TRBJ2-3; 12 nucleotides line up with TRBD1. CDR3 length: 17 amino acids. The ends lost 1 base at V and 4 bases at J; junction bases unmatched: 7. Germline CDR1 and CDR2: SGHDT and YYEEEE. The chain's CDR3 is CASSLNLGQGAADTQYF. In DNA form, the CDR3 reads TGTGCCAGCAGCTTGAACTTGGGACAGGGGGCCGCAGATACGCAGTATTTT.

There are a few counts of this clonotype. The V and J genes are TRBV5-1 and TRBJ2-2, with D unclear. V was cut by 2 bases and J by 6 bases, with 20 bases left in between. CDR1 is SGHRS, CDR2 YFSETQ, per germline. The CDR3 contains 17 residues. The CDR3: CASSFGPEKHWAGELFF. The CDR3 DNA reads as TGCGCCAGCAGCTTCGGGCCCGAAAAACACTGGGCCGGGGAGCTGTTTTTT.

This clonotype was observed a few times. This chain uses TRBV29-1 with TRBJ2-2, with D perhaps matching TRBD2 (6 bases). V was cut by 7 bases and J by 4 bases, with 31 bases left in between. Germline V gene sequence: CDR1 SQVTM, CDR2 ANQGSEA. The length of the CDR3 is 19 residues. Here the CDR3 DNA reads TGCAGCGCCGCGGAAGGACAACCGGGACTCCGAGTGGGCACCGGGGAGCTGTTTTTT. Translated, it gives CSAAEGQPGLRVGTGELFF.